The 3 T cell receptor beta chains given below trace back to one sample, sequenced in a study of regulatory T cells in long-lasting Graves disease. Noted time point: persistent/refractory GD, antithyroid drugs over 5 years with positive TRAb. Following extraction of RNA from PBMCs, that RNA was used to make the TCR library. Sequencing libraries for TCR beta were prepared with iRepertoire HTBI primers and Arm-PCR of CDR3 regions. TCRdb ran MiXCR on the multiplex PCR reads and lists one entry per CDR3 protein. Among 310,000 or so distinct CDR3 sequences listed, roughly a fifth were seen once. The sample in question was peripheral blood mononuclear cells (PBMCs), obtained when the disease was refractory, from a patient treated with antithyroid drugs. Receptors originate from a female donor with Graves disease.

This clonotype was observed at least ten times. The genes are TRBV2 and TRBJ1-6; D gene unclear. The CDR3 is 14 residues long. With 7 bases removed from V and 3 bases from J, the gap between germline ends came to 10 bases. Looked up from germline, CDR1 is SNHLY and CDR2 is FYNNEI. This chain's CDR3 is CASKGTFYNSPLHF. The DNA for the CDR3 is TGTGCCAGCAAAGGAACGTTCTATAATTCACCCCTCCACTTT.

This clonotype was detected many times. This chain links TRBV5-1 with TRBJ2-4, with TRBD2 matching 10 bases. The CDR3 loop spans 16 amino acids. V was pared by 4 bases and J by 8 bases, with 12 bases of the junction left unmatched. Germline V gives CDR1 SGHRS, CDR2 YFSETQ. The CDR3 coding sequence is TGCGCCAGCAGCGTGGAAGCTCAGAGCGGGAGGGACATTCAGTACTTC. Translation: CASSVEAQSGRDIQYF. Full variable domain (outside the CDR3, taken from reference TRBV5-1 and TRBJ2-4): KAGVTQTPRYLIKTRGQQVTLSCSPISGHRSVSWYQQTPGQGLQFLFEYFSETQRNKGNFPGRFSGRQFSNSRSEMNVSTLELGDSALYLCASSVEAQSGRDIQYFGAGTRLSVL.

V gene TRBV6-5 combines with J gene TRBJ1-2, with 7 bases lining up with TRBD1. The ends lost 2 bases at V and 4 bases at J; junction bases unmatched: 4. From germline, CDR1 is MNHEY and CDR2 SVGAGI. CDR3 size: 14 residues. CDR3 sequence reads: CASSYLTGPYGYTF. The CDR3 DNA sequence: TGTGCCAGCAGTTACCTGACAGGGCCCTATGGCTACACCTTC.